This T cell receptor beta chain derives from a study of human T cells and chemical hapten exposure. TCRdb used MiXCR to reprocess the RACE reads, holding one entry per CDR3 protein. This sample has approximately 80,000 distinct CDR3 sequences, with 10% to 15% found just once. This clonotype appeared many times. The germline V gene has CDR1 SQVTM and CDR2 ANQGSEA. V lost 4 bases, J lost 8 bases, and 17 bases lay in between. The CDR3 is 13 amino acids. The time point was: patch test 3, about 24 weeks after DPC sensitization. Treatment denoted: therapeutic diphenylcyclopropenone sensitization with weekly scalp DPC.

The origin of this receptor is a woman between 45 and 65 years old with alopecia areata. Some clones in this sample may be carry-over from other donors' samples. This sample comprised whole blood, obtained in connection with sensitization to the hapten diphenylcyclopropenone (DPC). This chain connects TRBV29-1 to TRBJ1-2; D call uncertain. The DNA for the CDR3 is TGCAGCGTTGTTGATCGGCTCTCAGGAGGCTACACCTTC. Its protein is CSVVDRLSGGYTF.